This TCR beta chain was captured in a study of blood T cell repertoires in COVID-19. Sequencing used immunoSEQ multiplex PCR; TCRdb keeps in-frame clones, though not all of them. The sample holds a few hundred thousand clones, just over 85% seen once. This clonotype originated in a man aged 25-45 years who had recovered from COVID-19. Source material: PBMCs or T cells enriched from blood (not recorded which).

CDR3 nucleotide sequence: TGCAGTGCTAGTCGGGTGGCAGATACGCAGTATTTT. Its protein is CSASRVADTQYF. This rearrangement joins TRBV20-1 to TRBJ2-3; D is uncertain. The CDR3 is made up of 12 amino acids. Germline V gene lookup returns CDR1 DFQATT and CDR2 SNEGSKA (reference sequence). Trimming removed 3 bases at V and 4 bases at J, with 8 bases between.